The next 11 T cell receptor beta chains were all read from a single sample in a study of OX40 agonist ivuxolimab in advanced cancers. Generated by immunoSEQ multiplex PCR, the TCRdb table keeps only in-frame clones and is missing some. The sample contains some 80,000 clones, about 81% of which appear only once. The sequencing here drew on CD4+ or CD8+ T cells sorted from blood, taken in a trial of the OX40 agonist ivuxolimab. These receptors all stem from an adult with an advanced solid tumor such as melanoma, head and neck, liver or kidney cancer.

The CDR3 DNA follows: TGCAGTGTACGGGCGGATACGCAGTATTTT. It translates to CSVRADTQYF. This sequence joins TRBV20-1 and TRBJ2-3; unclear D gene. CDR3 length equals 10 residues. Trimming shortened V by 7 bases and J by 6 bases, and 8 bases separated the two germline ends. CDR1 and CDR2 (germline): DFQATT, SNEGSKA (reference sequence).

The chain has TRBV21-1 and TRBJ1-6; no DNA check was done on the table's D call, TRBD1. TRBV21-1 is listed as a pseudogene. CDR3 length equals 16 residues. This CDR3 reads CASSTNRDSHNSPLHF. The CDR3 coding sequence is TGTGCCAGCAGCACTAACAGAGACAGTCATAATTCACCCCTCCACTTT.

The V and J genes are TRBV9 and TRBJ1-2; maybe TRBD1 (6 bases). The V gene's germline CDR1 is SGDLS and CDR2 YYNGEE. This CDR3 comprises 14 residues. V gave up 2 bases and J gave up 2 bases, with 10 bases separating them. CDR3 sequence: CASSVRGGNYGYTF. CDR3 sequence (DNA): TGTGCCAGCAGCGTCAGGGGAGGGAACTATGGCTACACCTTC.

This clone was seen once. The J gene is TRBJ2-2, the V gene TRBV7-3, with D tentatively TRBD2 (6 bases). Germline V lookup: CDR1 SGHTA, CDR2 FQGTGA. This CDR3 comprises 14 residues. Trimming shortened V by 5 bases and J by 12 bases, and 19 bases separated the two germline ends. The CDR3 sequence is CASSPGLPVRQLFF. Here the CDR3 DNA reads TGTGCCAGCAGCCCGGGACTCCCTGTTCGGCAGCTGTTTTTT. Using reference TRBV7-3 and TRBJ2-2 for the parts outside the CDR3, the full variable domain is GAGVSQTPSNKVTEKGKYVELRCDPISGHTALYWYRQSLGQGPEFLIYFQGTGAADDSGLPNDRFFAVRPEGSVSTLKIQRTERGDSAVYLCASSPGLPVRQLFFGEGSRLTVL.

The chain has TRBV6-6 and TRBJ2-7, with D possibly being TRBD1 or TRBD2 (7 bases each). This CDR3 contains 15 residues. Germline assignment: CDR1 MNHNY and CDR2 SVGAGI (reference sequence). The V gene lost 5 bases and the J gene lost 3 bases, with 17 bases spanning the gap. CDR3 DNA sequence: TGTGCCAGCAGTCCCCCTCCAGGGGGGGGCTACGAGCAGTACTTC. Translated: CASSPPPGGGYEQYF.

The rearrangement joins TRBV19 to TRBJ1-2; D might be TRBD1 (6 bases). CDR3 length: 13 residues. Looked up from germline, CDR1 is LNHDA and CDR2 is SQIVND (reference sequence). V was cut by 6 bases and J by 6 bases, with 14 bases left in between. The CDR3 is CASRPSGTNGYTF. The CDR3 DNA sequence: TGTGCCAGTAGGCCCTCTGGGACAAATGGCTACACCTTC.

J is TRBJ2-3 and V is TRBV7-9, with D perhaps matching TRBD1 or TRBD2 (6 bases each). Germline CDR1 reads SEHNR; CDR2 reads FQNEAQ (reference sequence). This CDR3 region has 16 residues. The V end lost 2 bases, the J end lost 6 bases, and 18 bases lay between the germline ends. CDR3: CASSLSLSGAGDTQYF. For the CDR3, the DNA is TGTGCCAGCAGCTTAAGTCTCTCGGGGGCCGGGGATACGCAGTATTTT.

This clone was picked up a small number of times. The genes are TRBV7-6 and TRBJ2-1; the match to TRBD2 covers 7 bases. Trimming took 1 base from V and 4 from J; bases not matched to a gene: 7. Germline loops: CDR1 SGHVS, CDR2 FNYEAQ. This CDR3 has 16 amino acids. The CDR3 nucleotides read TGTGCCAGCAGCTTAGAAGCTAGCGGCCTATACAATGAGCAGTTCTTC. This codes for CASSLEASGLYNEQFF.

This clone came up once. The chain combines TRBV10-3 with TRBJ2-2; 9 positions match TRBD1. Germline V gene data show CDR1 as ENHRY and CDR2 as SYGVKD. V was clipped by 6 bases and J by 3 bases; unmatched bases: 5. The length of the CDR3 is 15 residues. The CDR3 is CAISGDRADTGELFF. CDR3 bases: TGTGCCATCAGCGGGGACAGGGCGGACACCGGGGAGCTGTTTTTT.

The rearrangement links TRBV7-3 to TRBJ2-3; 7 bases agree with TRBD1. J gave up 7 bases and V 5 bases, and 9 bases lay outside the gene matches. The CDR3 covers 14 residues. Germline values: CDR1 SGHTA, CDR2 FQGTGA. CDR3 nucleotide sequence: TGTGCCAGCAGCCCGAGGGGGCACGCAAATACGCAGTATTTT. This encodes CASSPRGHANTQYF.

The chain joins TRBV7-2 to TRBJ2-3; either TRBD1 or TRBD2 may fit D (6 bases each). The CDR3 sequence is 16 residues long. CDR1 is SGHTA and CDR2 is FQGNSA in the germline V gene. V gave up 1 base and J gave up 1 base, with 12 bases separating them. The CDR3 coding sequence is TGTGCCAGCAGCTTAGGTCGGGGGCGGGGCACAGATACGCAGTATTTT. This sequence encodes CASSLGRGRGTDTQYF.